Listed below are T cell receptor beta chains from one sample, sequenced in a study of T-cell reconstitution after alpha-beta-depleted transplantation in children. From the PCR reads, TCRdb called clonotypes with MiXCR, one entry per CDR3 protein. The sample has about 610,000 distinct CDR3 sequences; roughly 10% are singletons. The sample in question was PBMCs from the stem cell graft donor, obtained from the stem cell graft. The source is a human donor who donated a stem cell graft to a child with acute myeloid leukemia. Both conserved end residues are part of each CDR3. Fields, in order: clone size, J gene, D gene, V gene, CDR3 DNA, CDR3 protein. D genes are given only for firm matches. Expanded clones get a size class; other rows say once, few or many, or leave the size out.

>many|TRBJ2-7|NA|TRBV29-1
TGCAGCGTTGGGGCTCTGGAGATTGGCGAGCAGTACTTC
CSVGALEIGEQYF
>NA|TRBJ2-7|NA|TRBV29-1
TGCAGCGTTAAAAGGGTGGACAACTACGAGCAGTACTTC
CSVKRVDNYEQYF
>many|TRBJ2-5|NA|TRBV29-1
TGCAGCGTCGGAGCGCAAGAGACCCAGTACTTC
CSVGAQETQYF
>few|TRBJ2-5|NA|TRBV5-1
TGCGCCAGCACCCTACCGGGCGTTCGGGAGACCCAGTACTTC
CASTLPGVRETQYF
>few|TRBJ1-1|NA|TRBV2
TGTGCCAGCAGTGAAGCGGAAAGACACAACACTGAAGCTTTCTTT
CASSEAERHNTEAFF
>NA|TRBJ1-2|TRBD1|TRBV20-1
TGCAGTGCTAGAGGGACAGGAAGCAACTATGGCTACACCTTC
CSARGTGSNYGYTF
>many|TRBJ2-1|TRBD2|TRBV9
TGTGCCAGCAGCGTAGCTCCCCCGGGACTAGCGCTGGTCAATGAGCAGTTCTTC
CASSVAPPGLALVNEQFF
>few|TRBJ2-5|NA|TRBV29-1
TGCAGCTCGCTAGAAAGGGCCGGGTGGGAGACCCAGTACTTC
CSSLERAGWETQYF
>NA|TRBJ2-5|TRBD2|TRBV5-1
TGCGCCAGCAGGCGGGGGGCCGACCAAGAGACCCAGTACTTC
CASRRGADQETQYF
>NA|TRBJ2-7|TRBD2|TRBV2
TGTGCCAGCAGTGAAAGGAGGAGGACTAGTCGCCCCGAGCAGTACTTC
CASSERRRTSRPEQYF
>few|TRBJ1-2|TRBD1|TRBV28
TGTGCCAGCAGTTTTATGGGACAGTCTAACTATGGCTACACCTTC
CASSFMGQSNYGYTF
>many|TRBJ2-7|NA|TRBV10-3
TGTGCCACCTGGGTCGCCGGGGGATACGAGCAGTACTTC
CATWVAGGYEQYF
>many|TRBJ2-7|NA|TRBV6-2/TRBV6-3
TGTGCCAGCAGTTACTCGATAGCCACTAACTCCTACGAGCAGTACTTC
CASSYSIATNSYEQYF
>many|TRBJ1-3|NA|TRBV9
TGTGCCAGCAGCGCCGGACTCCCGGGAGACACCATATATTTT
CASSAGLPGDTIYF
>NA|TRBJ2-1|NA|TRBV20-1
TGCAGTGCTAGGGTGCAGACTAACCTAGCCTACAATGAGCAGTTCTTC
CSARVQTNLAYNEQFF
>many|TRBJ2-7|TRBD2|TRBV6-2/TRBV6-3
TGTGCCAGCAGTTACCCGGGGAGACTAGCGGCTTCCTACGAGCAGTACTTC
CASSYPGRLAASYEQYF
>few|TRBJ1-1|NA|TRBV25-1
TGTGCCAGCAGTGACCAAACAACGACAGCTTTCTTT
CASSDQTTTAFF
>few|TRBJ2-3|NA|TRBV9
TGTGCCAGCAGCCCGGGGGGCCGAAACTCAGATACGCAGTATTTT
CASSPGGRNSDTQYF
>few|TRBJ2-5|TRBD1|TRBV9
TGTGCCAGCAGAAAGCAGGGGGCTGTTGGGGAGACCCAGTACTTC
CASRKQGAVGETQYF
>NA|TRBJ1-2|NA|TRBV29-1
TGCAGCGTTGAGCGTGAGGAGGGCTACACCTTC
CSVEREEGYTF
>NA|TRBJ2-3|TRBD2|TRBV9
TGTGCCAGCAGCGTAGCTCGCGGGAGGTGGGCAGATACGCAGTATTTT
CASSVARGRWADTQYF
>many|TRBJ2-1|TRBD2|TRBV20-1
TGCAGTGCTAGAGGACTAGCGGGCGATGGGGAGCAGTTCTTC
CSARGLAGDGEQFF
>many|TRBJ2-1|TRBD2|TRBV4-3
TGCGCCAGCAGCCAACAACTAGCGGGACCCAATGAGCAGTTCTTC
CASSQQLAGPNEQFF
>NA|TRBJ2-1|NA|TRBV6-4
TGTGCCAGCAGAGAGGACCCCAGCTCCTACAATGAGCAGTTCTTC
CASREDPSSYNEQFF
>many|TRBJ1-1|TRBD1|TRBV7-3
TGTGCCAGCAGCCTAAGAGGACAGGGGACTTCGGAAGCTTTCTTT
CASSLRGQGTSEAFF
>NA|TRBJ2-5|NA|TRBV7-9
TGTGCCAGCAGCTTCAGAAAGGGGGTAGCGACCGAGACCCAGTACTTC
CASSFRKGVATETQYF
>many|TRBJ2-7|TRBD1|TRBV6-5
TGTGCCAGCAGTTCGGGGGACAGGGGGACCTACGAGCAGTACTTC
CASSSGDRGTYEQYF
>many|TRBJ1-2|TRBD1|TRBV12-3/TRBV12-4
TGTGCCAGCAGTGCGTACCCGGGACAGGGATATGGCTACACCTTC
CASSAYPGQGYGYTF
>few|TRBJ2-7|NA|TRBV15
TGTGCCACCAGCAGGAGAGGAAAAGGGGTATCCTCCTACGAGCAGTACTTC
CATSRRGKGVSSYEQYF
>NA|TRBJ2-1|NA|TRBV5-1
TGCGCCAGCAGCTTCGGGGCAGGGAGGTATGAGCAGTTCTTC
CASSFGAGRYEQFF
>few|TRBJ2-7|TRBD2|TRBV3-1
TGTGCCAGCAGCCAAGCCAGGACTAGCGGGAGCGAGCAGTACTTC
CASSQARTSGSEQYF
>few|TRBJ2-2|NA|TRBV9
TGTGCCAGCAGCGTGTTTTCCGGGTCCACCGGGGAGCTGTTTTTT
CASSVFSGSTGELFF
>many|TRBJ1-2|TRBD1|TRBV6-5
TGTGCCAGCAGTCGGACAGGACCAGCTAACTATGGCTACACCTTC
CASSRTGPANYGYTF
>few|TRBJ2-7|NA|TRBV6-2/TRBV6-3
TGTGCCAGCAGTTACTCGACGCCCGGATATGGGCAGTACTTC
CASSYSTPGYGQYF
>NA|TRBJ2-7|NA|TRBV12-3/TRBV12-4
TGTGCCAGCAGTCCCCGGCGGGGGCGGGAACGCGAGCAGTACTTC
CASSPRRGREREQYF
>few|TRBJ2-1|TRBD2|TRBV6-4
TGTGCCAGCAGCCAGGGACTAGCGCCGGGCAATGAGCAGTTCTTC
CASSQGLAPGNEQFF
>many|TRBJ1-3|TRBD1|TRBV27
TGTGCCAGCAGCACAGTTGGCCCGGGGACAGGGGAGAGAAACACCATATATTTT
CASSTVGPGTGERNTIYF
>NA|TRBJ1-2|NA|TRBV28
TGTGCCAGCAGTTGGAATCCACAGGGAGTCGGCTACACCTTC
CASSWNPQGVGYTF
>few|TRBJ2-1|TRBD1|TRBV20-1
TGCAGTGCTAGCAGACCGGGACAGGGGGGCGAGCAGTTCTTC
CSASRPGQGGEQFF
>many|TRBJ2-7|TRBD2|TRBV7-2
TGTGCCAGCAGCTTAGCGCCTAGCGGATCCTACGAGCAGTACTTC
CASSLAPSGSYEQYF
>many|TRBJ1-3|TRBD1|TRBV9
TGTGCCAGCAGCGTCCGAGGGACAGGGGATAACACCATATATTTT
CASSVRGTGDNTIYF
>NA|TRBJ2-7|TRBD2|TRBV6-1
TGTGCCAGCAGGTCGCCGGGACTAGCGGGAGTCGAGCAGTACTTC
CASRSPGLAGVEQYF